This T cell receptor beta chain was profiled in a study of OX40 agonist ivuxolimab in advanced cancers. The length of the CDR3 is 17 residues. Germline V gene sequence: CDR1 WNHNN, CDR2 SYGVQD (reference sequence). Unmatched junction bases numbered 10, after V lost 5 bases and J lost 3 bases. Assay used: immunoSEQ multiplex PCR; TCRdb lists only in-frame clones, some missing. The sample has some 70,000 clones, about nine tenths seen once; the top ten hold roughly 2%. This clone has only a few counts. J is TRBJ2-1 and V is TRBV10-1; 10 positions agree with TRBD2. The starting material was CD4+ or CD8+ T cells sorted from blood, obtained in a trial of the OX40 agonist ivuxolimab. The receptor was derived from an adult with an advanced solid tumor such as melanoma, head and neck, liver or kidney cancer. The chain's CDR3 is CASSPSGRALGYNEQFF. Written as DNA, the CDR3 is TGCGCCAGCAGTCCAAGCGGGAGGGCCCTTGGCTACAATGAGCAGTTCTTC.